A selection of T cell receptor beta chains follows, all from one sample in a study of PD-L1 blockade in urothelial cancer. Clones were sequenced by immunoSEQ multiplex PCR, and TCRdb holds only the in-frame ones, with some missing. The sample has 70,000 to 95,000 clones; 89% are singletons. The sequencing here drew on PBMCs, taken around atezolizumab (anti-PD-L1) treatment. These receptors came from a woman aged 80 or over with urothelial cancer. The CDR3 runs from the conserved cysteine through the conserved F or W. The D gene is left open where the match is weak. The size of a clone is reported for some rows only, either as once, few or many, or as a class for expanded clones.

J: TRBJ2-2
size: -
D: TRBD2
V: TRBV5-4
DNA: TGTGCCAGCAGCCCAGGACTAGCGGGGAACACCGGGGAGCTGTTTTTT
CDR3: CASSPGLAGNTGELFF

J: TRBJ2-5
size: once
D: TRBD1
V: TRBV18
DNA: TGTGCCAGCTCACCACTGGGACAGCAAGAGACCCAGTACTTC
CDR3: CASSPLGQQETQYF

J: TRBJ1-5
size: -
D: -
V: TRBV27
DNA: TGTGCCAGCAGTTTTGAGTCCCGGCCCCAGCATTTT
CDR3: CASSFESRPQHF

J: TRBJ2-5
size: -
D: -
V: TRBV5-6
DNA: TGTGCCAGCACGTATCAGGAGACCCAGTACTTC
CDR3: CASTYQETQYF

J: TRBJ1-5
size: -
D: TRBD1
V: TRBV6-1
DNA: TGTGCCAGCAGTGAAGCGACAGGGTGGCGCAATCAGCCCCAGCATTTT
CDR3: CASSEATGWRNQPQHF

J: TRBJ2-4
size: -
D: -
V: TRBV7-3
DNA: TGTGCCAGCAGCTTAAGCGCGCAAAACATTCAGTACTTC
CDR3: CASSLSAQNIQYF

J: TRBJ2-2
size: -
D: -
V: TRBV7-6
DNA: TGTGCCAGCAGCCACGGGGGGCCCGGGGAGCTGTTTTTT
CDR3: CASSHGGPGELFF

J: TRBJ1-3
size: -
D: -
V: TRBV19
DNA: TGTGCCAGTAGCCTAGATCGGGACATTGGAAACACCATATATTTT
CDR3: CASSLDRDIGNTIYF

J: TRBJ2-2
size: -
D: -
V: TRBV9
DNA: TGTGCCAGCAGCGTAGTGGCCCTCGGCGGTACGAACACCGGGGAGCTGTTTTTT
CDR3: CASSVVALGGTNTGELFF

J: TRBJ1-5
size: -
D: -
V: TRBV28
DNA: TGTGCCAGCAGGGAGGGGCCAGTTTCGCAGCCCCAGCATTTT
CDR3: CASREGPVSQPQHF

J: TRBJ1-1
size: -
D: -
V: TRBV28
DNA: TGTGCCAGCAGTACAAGTAAGAACACTGAAGCTTTCTTT
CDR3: CASSTSKNTEAFF

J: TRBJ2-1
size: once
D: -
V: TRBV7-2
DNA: TGTGCCAGCAGCCCTGATAGGACTAGGGGGAATGAGCAGTTCTTC
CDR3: CASSPDRTRGNEQFF

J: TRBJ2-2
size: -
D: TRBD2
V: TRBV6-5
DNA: TGTGCCAGCAGTTATAACGGACTAGCCTCCGGGGAGCTGTTTTTT
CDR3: CASSYNGLASGELFF

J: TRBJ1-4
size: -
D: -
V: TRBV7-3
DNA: TGTGCCAGCAGCTTAACGGCGGCCAAGCATGAAAAACTGTTTTTT
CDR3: CASSLTAAKHEKLFF

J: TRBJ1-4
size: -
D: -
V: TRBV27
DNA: TGTGCCAGCAGTGCGGCGGGAGCTAATGAAAAACTGTTTTTT
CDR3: CASSAAGANEKLFF

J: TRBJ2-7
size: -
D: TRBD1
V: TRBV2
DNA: TGTGCCAGCATGCGGATGAGACAGGGAGTCCACGAGCAGTACTTC
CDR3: CASMRMRQGVHEQYF

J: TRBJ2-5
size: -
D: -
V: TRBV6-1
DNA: TGTGCCAGCAGTGATCAGACAGGACAAGAGACCCAGTACTTC
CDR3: CASSDQTGQETQYF

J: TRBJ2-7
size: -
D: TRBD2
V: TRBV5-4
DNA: TGTGCCAGCAGCCCCGGACTAGCGGGAGTTGGGTACGAGCAGTACTTC
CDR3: CASSPGLAGVGYEQYF

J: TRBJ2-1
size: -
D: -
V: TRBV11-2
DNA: TGTGCCAGCAGCTCTCTCCCCAATGAGCAGTTCTTC
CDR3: CASSSLPNEQFF